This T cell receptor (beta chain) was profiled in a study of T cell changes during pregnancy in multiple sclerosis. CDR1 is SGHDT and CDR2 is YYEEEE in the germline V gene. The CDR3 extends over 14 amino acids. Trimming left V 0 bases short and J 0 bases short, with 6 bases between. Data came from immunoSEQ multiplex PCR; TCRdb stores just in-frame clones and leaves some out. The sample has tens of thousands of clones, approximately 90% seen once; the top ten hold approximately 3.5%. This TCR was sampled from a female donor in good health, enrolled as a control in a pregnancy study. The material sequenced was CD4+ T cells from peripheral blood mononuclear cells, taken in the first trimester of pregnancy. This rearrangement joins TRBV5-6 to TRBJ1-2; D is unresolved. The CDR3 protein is CASSLGEANYGYTF. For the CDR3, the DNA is TGTGCCAGCAGCTTGGGAGAAGCTAACTATGGCTACACCTTC.